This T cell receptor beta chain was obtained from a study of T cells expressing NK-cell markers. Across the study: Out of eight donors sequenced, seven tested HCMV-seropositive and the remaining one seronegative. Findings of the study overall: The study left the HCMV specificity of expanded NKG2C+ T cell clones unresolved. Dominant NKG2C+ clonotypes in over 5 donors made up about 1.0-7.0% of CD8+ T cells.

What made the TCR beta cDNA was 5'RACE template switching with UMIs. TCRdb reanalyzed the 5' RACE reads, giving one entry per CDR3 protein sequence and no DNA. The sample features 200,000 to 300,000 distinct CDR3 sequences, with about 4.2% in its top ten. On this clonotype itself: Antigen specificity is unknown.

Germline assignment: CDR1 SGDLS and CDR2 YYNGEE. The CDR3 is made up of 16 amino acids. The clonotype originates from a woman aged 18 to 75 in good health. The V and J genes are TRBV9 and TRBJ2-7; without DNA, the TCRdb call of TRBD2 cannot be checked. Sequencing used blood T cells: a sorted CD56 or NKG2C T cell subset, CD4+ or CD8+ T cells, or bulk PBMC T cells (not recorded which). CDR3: CASSTSTSGRSYEQYF.